This T cell receptor (beta chain) derives from a study of cytotoxic CD8 clonotypes in ibrutinib-treated CLL. V was pared by 4 bases and J by 2 bases, with 8 bases between. This CDR3 spans 12 amino acids. Germline V lookup: CDR1 SQVTM, CDR2 ANQGSEA. With respect to this clone: The antigen is not known.

TCRdb's table, derived via immunoSEQ multiplex PCR, lists solely in-frame clones and lacks some. The sample holds over 150,000 clones, over 55% seen once. Study-wide results and caveats: The public clonotypes identified were infrequent and showed contraction or stability on treatment. Patients had baseline clonality above age-matched healthy donors, and this clonality moved with circulating CD8+ T-cell counts. Sampling schedules were unmatched across sustained-remission and progressing patients.

The sample here was PBMCs, taken after 24 months of ibrutinib treatment. This sequence was found in a human donor with chronic lymphocytic leukemia. The V and J genes are TRBV29-1 and TRBJ1-2, with D unclear. The CDR3 coding sequence is TGCAGCGTTGTCGGCACGAACTATGGCTACACCTTC. It specifies CSVVGTNYGYTF.